The T cell receptor beta chain described here comes from a study of T-cell memory formation after mild COVID-19. TCRdb re-derived calls from the 5' RACE reads in MiXCR, one entry per CDR3 protein. The sample yields 150,000 to 200,000 distinct CDR3 sequences, approximately 10% seen once. This clonotype was seen more than once but under ten times. This clonotype was obtained from a young man who had mild COVID-19 (a few samples of this study predate the infection). Cell type and time point are not known. The sample comprised PBMCs or a T cell subset sorted from them (not recorded which).

CDR3 DNA: TGCGCCAGCAGCCGCCTCCCAACCCCGGGACCTGGGGATGAGCAGTTCTTC. This gives the protein CASSRLPTPGPGDEQFF. The chain links TRBV4-1 to TRBJ2-1, with D perhaps matching TRBD1 or TRBD2 (5 bases each). CDR1 and CDR2 from the germline V gene are MGHRA and YSYEKL. With 4 bases removed from V and 8 bases from J, the gap between germline ends came to 24 bases. The CDR3 spans 17 residues.